Here is one T cell receptor (beta chain) with its context. This sample is part of a study of blood T cell repertoires in COVID-19. At the level of the study: COVID-19 samples collected from the United States, Italy and Spain covered acute and convalescent phases. T cells, B-cell-depleted T cells, or PBMCs provided the cDNA or gDNA that served as material.

CDR3 length: 16 residues. With 1 base clipped from V and 5 bases from J, the junction kept 8 bases outside the gene matches. The germline V gene encodes CDR1 MGHDK and CDR2 SYGVNS. Under the authors' procedure: Reference gene primer amplification gave estimated nucleated cell counts. Sequencing used immunoSEQ multiplex PCR; TCRdb keeps in-frame clones, though not all of them. Clonal size and the V and J genes are those of that table, whereas D and trimming came from the DNA. The table records roughly 340,000 clones, around 91% of them present only once. The source of this sequence is a woman aged 18 to 35 who had recovered from COVID-19. The sequencing input was peripheral blood. The chain is built from TRBV25-1 and TRBJ1-1; 9 bases are shared with TRBD1. The CDR3 loop is CASSESTGGAWTEAFF. The CDR3 bases are TGTGCCAGCAGTGAATCCACAGGGGGCGCGTGGACTGAAGCTTTCTTT.